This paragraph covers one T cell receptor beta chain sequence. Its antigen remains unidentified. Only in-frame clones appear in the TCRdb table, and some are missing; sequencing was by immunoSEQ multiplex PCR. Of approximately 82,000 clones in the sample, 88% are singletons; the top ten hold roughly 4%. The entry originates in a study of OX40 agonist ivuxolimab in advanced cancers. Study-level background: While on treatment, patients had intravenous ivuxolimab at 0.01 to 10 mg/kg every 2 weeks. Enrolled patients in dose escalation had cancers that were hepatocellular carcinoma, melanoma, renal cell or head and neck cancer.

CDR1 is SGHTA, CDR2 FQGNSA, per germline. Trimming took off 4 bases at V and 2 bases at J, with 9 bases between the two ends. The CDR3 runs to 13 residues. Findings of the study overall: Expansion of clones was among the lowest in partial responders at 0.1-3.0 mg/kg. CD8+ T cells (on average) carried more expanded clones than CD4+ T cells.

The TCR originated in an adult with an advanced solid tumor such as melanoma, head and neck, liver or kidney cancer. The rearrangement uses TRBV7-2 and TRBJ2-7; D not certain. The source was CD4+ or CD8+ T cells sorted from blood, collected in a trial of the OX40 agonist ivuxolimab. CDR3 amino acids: CASSSRQTYEQYF. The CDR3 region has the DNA TGTGCCAGCAGCTCCCGGCAAACCTACGAGCAGTACTTC.